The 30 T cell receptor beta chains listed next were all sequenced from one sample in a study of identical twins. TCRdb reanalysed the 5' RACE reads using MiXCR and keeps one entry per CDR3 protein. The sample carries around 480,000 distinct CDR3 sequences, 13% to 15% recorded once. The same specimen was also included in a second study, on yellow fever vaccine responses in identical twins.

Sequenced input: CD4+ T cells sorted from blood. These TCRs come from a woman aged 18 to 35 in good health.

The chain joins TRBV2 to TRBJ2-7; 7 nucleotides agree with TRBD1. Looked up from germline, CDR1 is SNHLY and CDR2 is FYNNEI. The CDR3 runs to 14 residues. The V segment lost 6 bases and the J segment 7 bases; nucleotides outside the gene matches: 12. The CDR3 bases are TGTGCCAGCAGGTCAGGGGGTTCCTCGGGAGAGCAGTACTTC. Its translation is CASRSGGSSGEQYF.

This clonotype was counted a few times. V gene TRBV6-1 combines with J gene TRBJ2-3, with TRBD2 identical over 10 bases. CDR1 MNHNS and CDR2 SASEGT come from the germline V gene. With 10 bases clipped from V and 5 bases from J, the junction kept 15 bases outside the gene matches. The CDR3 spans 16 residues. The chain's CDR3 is CATFSHSGGPGDTQYF. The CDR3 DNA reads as TGTGCCACCTTTTCTCATAGCGGGGGGCCTGGAGATACGCAGTATTTT.

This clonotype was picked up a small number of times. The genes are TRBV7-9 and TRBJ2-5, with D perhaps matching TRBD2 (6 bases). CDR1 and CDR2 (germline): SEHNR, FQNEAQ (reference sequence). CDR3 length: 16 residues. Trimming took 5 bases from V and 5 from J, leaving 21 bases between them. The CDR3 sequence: CASSPPAEGSRETQYF. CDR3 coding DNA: TGTGCCAGCAGCCCCCCCGCGGAGGGGTCGAGGGAGACCCAGTACTTC.

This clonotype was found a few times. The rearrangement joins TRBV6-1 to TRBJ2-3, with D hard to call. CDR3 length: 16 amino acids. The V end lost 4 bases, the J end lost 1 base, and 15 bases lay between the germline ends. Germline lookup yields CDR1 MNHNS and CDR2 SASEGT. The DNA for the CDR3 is TGTGCCAGCAGTGGAACGACTCTCCGGCGCACAGATACGCAGTATTTT. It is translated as CASSGTTLRRTDTQYF.

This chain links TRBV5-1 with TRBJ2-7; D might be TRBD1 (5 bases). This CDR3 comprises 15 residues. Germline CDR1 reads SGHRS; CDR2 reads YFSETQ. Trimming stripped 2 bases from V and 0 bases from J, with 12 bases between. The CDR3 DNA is TGCGCCAGCAGCTTTTCGGGCAGGGCCTCCTACGAGCAGTACTTC. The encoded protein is CASSFSGRASYEQYF.

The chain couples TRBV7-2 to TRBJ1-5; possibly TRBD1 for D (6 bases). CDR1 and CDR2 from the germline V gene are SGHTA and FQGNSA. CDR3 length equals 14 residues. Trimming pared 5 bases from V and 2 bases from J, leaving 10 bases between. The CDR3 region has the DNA TGTGCCAGCAGCGTTAGACAGGGCAATCAGCCCCAGCATTTT. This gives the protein CASSVRQGNQPQHF.

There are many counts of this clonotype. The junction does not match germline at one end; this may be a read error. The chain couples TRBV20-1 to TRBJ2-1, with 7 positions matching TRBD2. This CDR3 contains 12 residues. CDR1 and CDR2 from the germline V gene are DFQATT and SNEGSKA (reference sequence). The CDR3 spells CSASRPSGLPRF. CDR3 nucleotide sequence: TGCAGTGCTAGTCGGCCTTCGGGACTACCCCGCTTC.

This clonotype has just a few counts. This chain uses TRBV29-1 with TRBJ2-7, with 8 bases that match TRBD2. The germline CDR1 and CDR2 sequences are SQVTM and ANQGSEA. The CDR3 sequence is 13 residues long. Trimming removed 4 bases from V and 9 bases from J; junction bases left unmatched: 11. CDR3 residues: CSVVGALGGGQYF. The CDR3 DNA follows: TGCAGCGTTGTGGGGGCCCTCGGGGGGGGGCAGTACTTC.

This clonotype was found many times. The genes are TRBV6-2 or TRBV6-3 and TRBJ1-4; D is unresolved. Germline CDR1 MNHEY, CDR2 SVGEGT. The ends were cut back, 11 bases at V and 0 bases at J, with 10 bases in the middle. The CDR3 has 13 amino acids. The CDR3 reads CAGQQSTNEKLFF. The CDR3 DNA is TGTGCCGGCCAGCAATCAACTAATGAAAAACTGTTTTTT.

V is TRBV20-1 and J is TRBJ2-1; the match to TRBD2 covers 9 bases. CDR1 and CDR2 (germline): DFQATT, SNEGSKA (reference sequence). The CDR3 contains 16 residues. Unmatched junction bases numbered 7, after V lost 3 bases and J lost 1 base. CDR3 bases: TGCAGTGCTAGGGTAGGCCTAGCGGGATCCTACAATGAGCAGTTCTTC. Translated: CSARVGLAGSYNEQFF.

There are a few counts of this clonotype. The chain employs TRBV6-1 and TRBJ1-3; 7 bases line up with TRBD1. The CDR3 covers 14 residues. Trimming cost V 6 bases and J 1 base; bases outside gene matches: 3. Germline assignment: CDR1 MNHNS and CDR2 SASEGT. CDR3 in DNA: TGTGCCAGCAGGACAGGGTCGTCTGGAAACACCATATATTTT. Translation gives CASRTGSSGNTIYF.

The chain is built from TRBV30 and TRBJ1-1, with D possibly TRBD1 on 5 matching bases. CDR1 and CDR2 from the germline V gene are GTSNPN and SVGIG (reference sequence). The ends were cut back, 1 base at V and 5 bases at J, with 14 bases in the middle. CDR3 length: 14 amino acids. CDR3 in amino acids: CAWSANLKGTEAFF. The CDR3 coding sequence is TGTGCCTGGAGTGCTAATTTAAAGGGGACTGAAGCTTTCTTT.

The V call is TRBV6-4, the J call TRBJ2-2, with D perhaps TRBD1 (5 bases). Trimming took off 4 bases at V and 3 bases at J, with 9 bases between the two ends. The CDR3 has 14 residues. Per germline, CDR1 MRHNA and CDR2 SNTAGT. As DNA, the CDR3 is TGTGCCAGCAGTGCCAGGGCGGACACCGGGGAGCTGTTTTTT. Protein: CASSARADTGELFF.

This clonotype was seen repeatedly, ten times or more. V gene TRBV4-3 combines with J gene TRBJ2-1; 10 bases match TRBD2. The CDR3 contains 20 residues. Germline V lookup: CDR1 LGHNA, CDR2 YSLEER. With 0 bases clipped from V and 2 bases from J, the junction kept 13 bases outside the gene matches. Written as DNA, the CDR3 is TGCGCCAGCAGCCAAGACCCCCCGGTCCTGACTAGCGGGCCCTACAATGAGCAGTTCTTC. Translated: CASSQDPPVLTSGPYNEQFF.

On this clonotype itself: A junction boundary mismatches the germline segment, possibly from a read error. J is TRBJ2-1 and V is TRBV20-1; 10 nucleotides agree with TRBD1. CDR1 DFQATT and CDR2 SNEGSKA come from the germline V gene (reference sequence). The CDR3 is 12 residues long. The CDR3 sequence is CSAKRGGTGEIF. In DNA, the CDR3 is TGCAGTGCTAAGAGGGGGGGGACAGGGGAGATCTTC.

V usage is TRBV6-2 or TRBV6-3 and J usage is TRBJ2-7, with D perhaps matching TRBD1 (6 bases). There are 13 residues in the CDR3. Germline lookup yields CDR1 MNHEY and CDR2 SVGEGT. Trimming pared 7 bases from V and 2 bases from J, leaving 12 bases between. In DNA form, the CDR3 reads TGTGCCAGCACACGACAGGTGACCTACGAGCAGTACTTC. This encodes CASTRQVTYEQYF.

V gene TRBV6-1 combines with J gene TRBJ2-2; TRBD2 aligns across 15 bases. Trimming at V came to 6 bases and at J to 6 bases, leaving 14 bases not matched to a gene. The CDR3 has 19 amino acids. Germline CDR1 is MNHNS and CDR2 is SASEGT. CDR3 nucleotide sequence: TGTGCCAGCAGGCCGGGACTAGCGGGGGGCCGCTCGGGTGCCGGGGAGCTGTTTTTT. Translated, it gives CASRPGLAGGRSGAGELFF.

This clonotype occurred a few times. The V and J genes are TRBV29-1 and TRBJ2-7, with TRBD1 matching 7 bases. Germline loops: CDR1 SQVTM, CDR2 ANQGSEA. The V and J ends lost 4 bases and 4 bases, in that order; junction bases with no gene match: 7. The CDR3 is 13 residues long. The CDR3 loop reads CSVVAGGRYEQYF. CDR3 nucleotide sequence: TGCAGCGTTGTCGCAGGGGGTAGGTACGAGCAGTACTTC.

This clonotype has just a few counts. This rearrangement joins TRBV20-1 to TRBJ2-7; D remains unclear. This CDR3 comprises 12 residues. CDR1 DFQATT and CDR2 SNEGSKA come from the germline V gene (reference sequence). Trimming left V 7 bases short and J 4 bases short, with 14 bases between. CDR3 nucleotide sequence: TGCAGTGGAATAACGGATACTTACGAGCAGTACTTC. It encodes CSGITDTYEQYF.

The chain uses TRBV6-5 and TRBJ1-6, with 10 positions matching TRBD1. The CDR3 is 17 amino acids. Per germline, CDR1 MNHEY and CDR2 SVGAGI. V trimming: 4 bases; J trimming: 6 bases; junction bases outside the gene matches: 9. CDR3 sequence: CASSSETGTGVNSPLHF. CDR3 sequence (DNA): TGTGCCAGCAGTTCGGAGACCGGGACAGGGGTTAATTCACCCCTCCACTTT.

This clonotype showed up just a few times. The CDR3 bases are TGTGCCAGCAGCCAGAAGCCACTTCGAGGGGCAGATACGCAGTATTTT. It codes for CASSQKPLRGADTQYF. The chain links TRBV4-2 to TRBJ2-3; D could derive from TRBD1 or TRBD2 (5 bases each). This CDR3 spans 16 amino acids. Germline V gene sequence: CDR1 LGHNA, CDR2 YNFKEQ. V was clipped by 3 bases and J by 4 bases, with 17 bases between them.

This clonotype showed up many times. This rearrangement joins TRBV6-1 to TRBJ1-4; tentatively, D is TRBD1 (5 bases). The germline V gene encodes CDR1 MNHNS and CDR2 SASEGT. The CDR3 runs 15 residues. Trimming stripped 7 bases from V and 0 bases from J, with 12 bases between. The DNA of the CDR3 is TGTGCCAGCATCAGGGACTCCGCAACTAATGAAAAACTGTTTTTT. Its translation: CASIRDSATNEKLFF.

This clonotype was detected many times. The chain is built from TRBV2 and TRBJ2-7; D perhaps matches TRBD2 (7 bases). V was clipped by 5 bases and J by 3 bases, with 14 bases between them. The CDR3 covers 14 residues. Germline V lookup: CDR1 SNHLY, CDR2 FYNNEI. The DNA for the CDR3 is TGTGCCAGCAGTAGAAGGGGGGGAGACTACGAGCAGTACTTC. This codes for CASSRRGGDYEQYF. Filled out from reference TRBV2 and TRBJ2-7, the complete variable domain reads EPEVTQTPSHQVTQMGQEVILRCVPISNHLYFYWYRQILGQKVEFLVSFYNNEISEKSEIFDDQFSVERPDGSNFTLKIRSTKLEDSAMYFCASSRRGGDYEQYFGPGTRLTVT.

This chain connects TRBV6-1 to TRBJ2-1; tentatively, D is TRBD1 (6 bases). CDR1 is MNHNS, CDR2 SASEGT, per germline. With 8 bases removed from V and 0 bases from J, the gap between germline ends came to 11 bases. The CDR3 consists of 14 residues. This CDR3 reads CASGTGPSYNEQFF. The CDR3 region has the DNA TGTGCCAGCGGTACAGGGCCCTCCTACAATGAGCAGTTCTTC.

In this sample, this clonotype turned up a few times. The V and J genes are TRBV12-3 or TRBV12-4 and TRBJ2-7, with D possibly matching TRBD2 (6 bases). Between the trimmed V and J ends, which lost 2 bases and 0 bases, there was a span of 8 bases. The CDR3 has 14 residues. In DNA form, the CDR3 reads TGTGCCAGCAGTTTACTAGCGACCTCCTACGAGCAGTACTTC. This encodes CASSLLATSYEQYF.

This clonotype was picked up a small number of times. CDR3: CSAPPSVGTDTQYF. For the CDR3, the DNA is TGCAGTGCCCCCCCCAGCGTGGGCACAGATACGCAGTATTTT. The chain links TRBV20-1 to TRBJ2-3; D is ambiguous. The V and J ends lost 6 bases and 1 base respectively, with 14 bases between them. Germline V gives CDR1 DFQATT, CDR2 SNEGSKA (reference sequence). The CDR3 contains 14 residues.

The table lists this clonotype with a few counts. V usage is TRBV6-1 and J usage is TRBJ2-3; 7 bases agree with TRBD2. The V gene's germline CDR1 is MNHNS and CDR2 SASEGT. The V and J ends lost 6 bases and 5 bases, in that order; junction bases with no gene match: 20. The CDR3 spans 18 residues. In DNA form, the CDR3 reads TGTGCCAGCAGGGAGACGGGGGGTGGTCAGGGCGGTGGAGATACGCAGTATTTT. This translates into CASRETGGGQGGGDTQYF.

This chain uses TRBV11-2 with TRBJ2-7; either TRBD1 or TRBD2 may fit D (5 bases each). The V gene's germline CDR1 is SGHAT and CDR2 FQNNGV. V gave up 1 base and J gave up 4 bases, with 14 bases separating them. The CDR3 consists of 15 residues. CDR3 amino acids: CASSLVVGTEYEQYF. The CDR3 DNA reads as TGTGCCAGCAGCTTAGTTGTGGGGACGGAGTACGAGCAGTACTTC.

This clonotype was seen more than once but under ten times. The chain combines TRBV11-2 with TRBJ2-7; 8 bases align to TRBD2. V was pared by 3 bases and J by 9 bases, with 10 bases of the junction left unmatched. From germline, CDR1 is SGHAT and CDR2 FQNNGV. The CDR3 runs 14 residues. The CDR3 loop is CASSFLLAGSGQYF. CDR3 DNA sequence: TGTGCCAGCAGCTTCCTCCTAGCGGGCTCGGGGCAGTACTTC.

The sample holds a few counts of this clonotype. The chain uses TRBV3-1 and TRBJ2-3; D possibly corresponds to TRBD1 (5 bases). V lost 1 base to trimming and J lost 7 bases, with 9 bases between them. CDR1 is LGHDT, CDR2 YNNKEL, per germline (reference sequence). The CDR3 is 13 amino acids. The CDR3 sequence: CASSQGQIYTQYF. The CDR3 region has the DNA TGTGCCAGCAGCCAAGGACAGATCTATACGCAGTATTTT.